The present T cell receptor (beta chain) was sequenced within a study of early T cells in non-severe SARS-CoV-2 infection. Germline-derived CDR1 and CDR2 are MNHEY and SVGEGT. The CDR3 covers 12 residues. Unique molecular identifier tags were affixed to discrete cDNA molecules. In TCRdb, the 5' RACE reads were re-called with MiXCR into one record per CDR3 protein. The sample contains about 50,000 distinct CDR3 sequences, about a tenth of which appear only once. Findings of the study overall: Matches to VDJdb favored anti-spike CD8 responses and missed private and CD4 specificities.

Comment on this clonotype: The antigen is unknown. At one end the junction does not follow the germline gene, possibly because of a read error.

The chain uses TRBV6-2 or TRBV6-3 and TRBJ2-7; 9 positions agree with TRBD1. The sample comprised whole blood. The clonotype comes from an adult who was a healthcare worker with PCR-confirmed SARS-CoV-2 infection or an uninfected control (not recorded which). This CDR3 reads CASGNRDRDFLF. CDR3 nucleotides: TGTGCCAGCGGAAACCGGGACAGGGACTTTCTCTTC.